The TCR beta chain described here comes from a study of T cell responses to AZD1222 COVID-19 vaccine. Whole-study context: Pooled samples include second doses given at about 4 or 12 weeks. Study-wide points: Females made up more of the donors, who were largely white British, and clonal diversity may have come out too low.

Trimming shortened V by 5 bases and J by 3 bases, and 14 bases separated the two germline ends. There are 14 residues in the CDR3. Germline V lookup: CDR1 SGHAT, CDR2 FQNNGV. TCRdb's table, derived via immunoSEQ multiplex PCR, lists solely in-frame clones and lacks some. Among 80,000 or so clones listed, 70% to 90% were seen once. Of note for this clone: The antigen is not known.

Sequenced here: peripheral blood, sampled on day 0 of AZD1222 vaccination. The source is an adult in good health. The chain combines TRBV11-2 with TRBJ2-7; possible D gene TRBD2, 5 bases. The CDR3 sequence is CASSIPGSNYEQYF. CDR3 bases: TGTGCCAGCAGCATACCGGGATCCAACTACGAGCAGTACTTC.